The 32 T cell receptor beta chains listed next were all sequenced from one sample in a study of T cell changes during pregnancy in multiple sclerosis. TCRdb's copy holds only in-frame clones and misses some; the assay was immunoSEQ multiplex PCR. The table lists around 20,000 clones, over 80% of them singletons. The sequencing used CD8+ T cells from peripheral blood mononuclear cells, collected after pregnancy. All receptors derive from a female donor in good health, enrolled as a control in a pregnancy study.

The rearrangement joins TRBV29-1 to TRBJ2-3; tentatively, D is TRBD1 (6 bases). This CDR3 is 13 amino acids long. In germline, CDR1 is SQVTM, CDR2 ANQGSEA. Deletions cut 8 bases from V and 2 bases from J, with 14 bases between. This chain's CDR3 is CSKTGFSTDTQYF. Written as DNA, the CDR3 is TGCAGCAAAACAGGGTTTTCCACAGATACGCAGTATTTT.

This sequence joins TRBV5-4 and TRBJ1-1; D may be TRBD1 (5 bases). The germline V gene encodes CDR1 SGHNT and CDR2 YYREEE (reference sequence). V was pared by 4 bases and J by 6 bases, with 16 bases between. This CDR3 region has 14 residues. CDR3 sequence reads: CASSRGGGKAEAFF. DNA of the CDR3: TGTGCCAGCAGCCGGGGGGGTGGGAAAGCTGAAGCTTTCTTT.

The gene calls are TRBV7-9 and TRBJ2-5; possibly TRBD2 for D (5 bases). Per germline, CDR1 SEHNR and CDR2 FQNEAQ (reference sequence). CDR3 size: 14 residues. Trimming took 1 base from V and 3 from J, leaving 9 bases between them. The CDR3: CASSLVTREETQYF. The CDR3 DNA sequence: TGTGCCAGCAGCTTAGTCACTAGGGAAGAGACCCAGTACTTC.

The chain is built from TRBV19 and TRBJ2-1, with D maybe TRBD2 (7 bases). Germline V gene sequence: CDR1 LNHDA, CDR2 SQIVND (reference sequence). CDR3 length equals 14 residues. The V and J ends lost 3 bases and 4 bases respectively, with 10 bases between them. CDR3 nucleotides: TGTGCCAGTAGTATCCGGGGGGCTTACAATGAGCAGTTCTTC. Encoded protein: CASSIRGAYNEQFF.

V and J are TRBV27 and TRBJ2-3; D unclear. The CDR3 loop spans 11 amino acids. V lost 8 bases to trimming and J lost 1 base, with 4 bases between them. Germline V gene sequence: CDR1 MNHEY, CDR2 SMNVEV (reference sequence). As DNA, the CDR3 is TGTGCCAGCGGAGGCACAGATACGCAGTATTTT. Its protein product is CASGGTDTQYF.

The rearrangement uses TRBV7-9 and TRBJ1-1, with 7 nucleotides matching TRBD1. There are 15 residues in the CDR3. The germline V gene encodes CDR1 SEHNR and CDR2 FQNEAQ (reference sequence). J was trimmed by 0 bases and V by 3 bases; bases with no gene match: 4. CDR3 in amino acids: CASSFPGQMNTEAFF. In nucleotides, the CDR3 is TGTGCCAGCAGCTTTCCGGGACAGATGAACACTGAAGCTTTCTTT.

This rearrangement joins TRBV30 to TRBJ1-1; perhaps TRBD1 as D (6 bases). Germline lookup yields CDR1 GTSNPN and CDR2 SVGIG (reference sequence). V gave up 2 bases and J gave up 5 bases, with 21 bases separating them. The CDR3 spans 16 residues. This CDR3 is CAWSRGTGRVVTEAFF. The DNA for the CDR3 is TGTGCCTGGAGTAGGGGTACAGGGAGGGTGGTGACTGAAGCTTTCTTT.

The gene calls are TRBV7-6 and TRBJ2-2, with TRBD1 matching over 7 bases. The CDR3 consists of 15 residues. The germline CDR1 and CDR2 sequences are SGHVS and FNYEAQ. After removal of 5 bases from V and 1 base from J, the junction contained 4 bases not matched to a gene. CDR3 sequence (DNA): TGTGCCAGCAGCCCGCGGACAGGGAACACCGGGGAGCTGTTTTTT. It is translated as CASSPRTGNTGELFF.

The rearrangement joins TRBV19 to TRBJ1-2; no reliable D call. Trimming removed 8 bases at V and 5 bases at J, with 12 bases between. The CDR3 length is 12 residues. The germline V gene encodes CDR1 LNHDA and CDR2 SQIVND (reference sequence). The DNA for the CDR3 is TGTGCCAGTGTAGACCGGAGTTATGGCTACACCTTC. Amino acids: CASVDRSYGYTF.

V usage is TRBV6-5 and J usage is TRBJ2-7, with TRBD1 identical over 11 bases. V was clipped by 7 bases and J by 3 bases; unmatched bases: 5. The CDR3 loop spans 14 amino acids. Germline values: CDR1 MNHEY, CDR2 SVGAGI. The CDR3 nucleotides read TGTGCCAGCACCGGACAGGGGGCTAACTACGAGCAGTACTTC. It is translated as CASTGQGANYEQYF.

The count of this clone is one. CDR3 in amino acids: CASSPFPGTDTEAFF. As DNA, the CDR3 is TGTGCCAGCAGTCCATTCCCGGGGACAGACACTGAAGCTTTCTTT. The chain couples TRBV27 to TRBJ1-1; 7 bases are shared with TRBD1. Per germline, CDR1 MNHEY and CDR2 SMNVEV (reference sequence). The V segment lost 5 bases and the J segment 3 bases; nucleotides outside the gene matches: 9. The CDR3 runs to 15 residues.

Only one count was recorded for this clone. CDR3 coding DNA: TGTGCCACCAGCAGAGATCAAGGCAACCCGAGGTACAATGAGCAGTTCTTC. It codes for CATSRDQGNPRYNEQFF. The J gene is TRBJ2-1, the V gene TRBV15; D gene uncertain. Germline V gene data show CDR1 as LNHNV and CDR2 as YYDKDF (reference sequence). CDR3 length: 17 amino acids. V lost 0 bases and J lost 4, with 16 bases in between.

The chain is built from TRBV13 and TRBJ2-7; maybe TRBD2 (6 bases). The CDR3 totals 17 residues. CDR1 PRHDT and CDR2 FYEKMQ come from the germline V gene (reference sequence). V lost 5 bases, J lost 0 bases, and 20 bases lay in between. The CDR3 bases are TGTGCCAGCAGCGGACGGGACTCCCGAAGATTCTCCTACGAGCAGTACTTC. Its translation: CASSGRDSRRFSYEQYF.

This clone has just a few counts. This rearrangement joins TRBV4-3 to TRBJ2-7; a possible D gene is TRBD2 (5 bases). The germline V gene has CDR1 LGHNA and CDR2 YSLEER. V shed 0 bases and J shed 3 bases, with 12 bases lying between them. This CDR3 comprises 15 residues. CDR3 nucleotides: TGCGCCAGCAGCCAAGAAGCGGATGACTACTACGAGCAGTACTTC. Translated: CASSQEADDYYEQYF.

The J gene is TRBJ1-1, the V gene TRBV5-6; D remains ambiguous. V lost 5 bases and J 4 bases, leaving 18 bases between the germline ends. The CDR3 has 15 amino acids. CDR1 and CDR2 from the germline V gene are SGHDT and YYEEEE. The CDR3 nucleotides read TGTGCCAGCAGTTACCTGAGGGCCTTGGTCACTGAAGCTTTCTTT. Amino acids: CASSYLRALVTEAFF.

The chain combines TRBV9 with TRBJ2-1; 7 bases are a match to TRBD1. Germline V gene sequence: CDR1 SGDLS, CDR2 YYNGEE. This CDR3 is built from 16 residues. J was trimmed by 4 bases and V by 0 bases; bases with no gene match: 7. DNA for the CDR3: TGTGCCAGCAGCGTAGGGTACAGGGGTCGATACAATGAGCAGTTCTTC. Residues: CASSVGYRGRYNEQFF.

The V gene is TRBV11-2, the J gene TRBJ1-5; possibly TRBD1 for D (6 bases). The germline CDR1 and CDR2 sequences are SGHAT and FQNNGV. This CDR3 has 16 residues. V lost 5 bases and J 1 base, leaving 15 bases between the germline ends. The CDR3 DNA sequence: TGTGCCAGCAGCCCCGAGGCGGGGGCGAGCAATCAGCCCCAGCATTTT. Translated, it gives CASSPEAGASNQPQHF. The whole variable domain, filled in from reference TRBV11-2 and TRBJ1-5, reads EAGVAQSPRYKIIEKRQSVAFWCNPISGHATLYWYQQILGQGPKLLIQFQNNGVVDDSQLPKDRFSAERLKGVDSTLKIQPAKLEDSAVYLCASSPEAGASNQPQHFGDGTRLSIL.

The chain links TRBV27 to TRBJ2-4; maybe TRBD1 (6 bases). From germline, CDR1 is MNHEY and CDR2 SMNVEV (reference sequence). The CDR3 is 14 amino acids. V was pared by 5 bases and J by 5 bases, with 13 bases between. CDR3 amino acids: CASSARGRENIQYF. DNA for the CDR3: TGTGCCAGCAGTGCCAGGGGAAGAGAAAACATTCAGTACTTC.

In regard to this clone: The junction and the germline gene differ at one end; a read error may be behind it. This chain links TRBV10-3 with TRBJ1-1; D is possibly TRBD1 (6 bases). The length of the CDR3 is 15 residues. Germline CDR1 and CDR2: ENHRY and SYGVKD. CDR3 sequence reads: CAVRQASTMNTEAFF. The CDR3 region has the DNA TGTGCCGTCAGACAGGCATCCACTATGAACACTGAAGCTTTCTTT.

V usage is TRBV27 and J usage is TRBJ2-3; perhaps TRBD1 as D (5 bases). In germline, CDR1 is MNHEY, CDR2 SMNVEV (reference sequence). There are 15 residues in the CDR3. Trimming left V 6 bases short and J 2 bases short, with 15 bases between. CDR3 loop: CASRLGQGFTDTQYF. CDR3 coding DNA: TGTGCCAGCAGGTTAGGGCAGGGCTTCACAGATACGCAGTATTTT.

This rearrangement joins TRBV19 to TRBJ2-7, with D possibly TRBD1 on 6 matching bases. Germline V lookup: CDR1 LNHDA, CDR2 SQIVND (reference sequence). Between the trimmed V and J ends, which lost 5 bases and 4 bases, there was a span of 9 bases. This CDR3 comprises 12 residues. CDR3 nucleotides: TGTGCCAGTAGTCCCCAGGGGTACGAGCAGTACTTC. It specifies CASSPQGYEQYF. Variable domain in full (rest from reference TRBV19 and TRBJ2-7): DGGITQSPKYLFRKEGQNVTLSCEQNLNHDAMYWYRQDPGQGLRLIYYSQIVNDFQKGDIAEGYSVSREKKESFPLTVTSAQKNPTAFYLCASSPQGYEQYFGPGTRLTVT.

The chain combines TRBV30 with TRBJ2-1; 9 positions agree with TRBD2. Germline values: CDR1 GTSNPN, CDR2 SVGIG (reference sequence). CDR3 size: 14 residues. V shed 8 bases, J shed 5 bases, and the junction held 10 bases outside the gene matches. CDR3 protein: CAQTAGGANNEQFF. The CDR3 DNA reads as TGTGCCCAGACGGCGGGGGGGGCAAACAATGAGCAGTTCTTC.

The CDR3 protein is CAISVGLAGSSYEQYF. In nucleotides, the CDR3 is TGTGCCATCAGTGTGGGACTAGCGGGGAGCTCCTACGAGCAGTACTTC. The rearrangement joins TRBV10-3 to TRBJ2-7, with 13 bases that match TRBD2. The CDR3 runs to 16 residues. V was clipped by 4 bases and J by 0 bases; unmatched bases: 3. Germline V gene sequence: CDR1 ENHRY, CDR2 SYGVKD.

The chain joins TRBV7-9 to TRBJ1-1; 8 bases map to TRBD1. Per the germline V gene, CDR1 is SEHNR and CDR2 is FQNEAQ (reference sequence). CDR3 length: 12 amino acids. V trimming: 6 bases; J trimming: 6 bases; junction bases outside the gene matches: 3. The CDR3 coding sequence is TGTGCCAGCAGGATACAGGGGGCTGAAGCTTTCTTT. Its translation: CASRIQGAEAFF.

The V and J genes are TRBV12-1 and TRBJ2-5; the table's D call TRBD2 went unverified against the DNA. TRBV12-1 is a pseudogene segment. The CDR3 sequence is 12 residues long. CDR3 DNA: TGTGCCAGCAGCTCCACCACGGGGACCCAGTACTTC. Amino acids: CASSSTTGTQYF.

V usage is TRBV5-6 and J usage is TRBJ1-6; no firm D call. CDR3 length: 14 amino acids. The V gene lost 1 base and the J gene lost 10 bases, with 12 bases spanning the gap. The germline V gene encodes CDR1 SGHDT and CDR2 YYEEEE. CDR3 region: CASSLSRRGSPLHF. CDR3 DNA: TGTGCCAGCAGCTTGAGTCGTAGAGGATCACCCCTCCACTTT.

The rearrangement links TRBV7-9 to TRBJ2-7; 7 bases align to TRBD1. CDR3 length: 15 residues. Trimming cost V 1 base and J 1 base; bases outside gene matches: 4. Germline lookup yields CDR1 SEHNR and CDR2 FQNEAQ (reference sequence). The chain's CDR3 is CASSLGPTGSYEQYF. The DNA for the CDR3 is TGTGCCAGCAGCTTAGGCCCGACAGGGTCCTACGAGCAGTACTTC.

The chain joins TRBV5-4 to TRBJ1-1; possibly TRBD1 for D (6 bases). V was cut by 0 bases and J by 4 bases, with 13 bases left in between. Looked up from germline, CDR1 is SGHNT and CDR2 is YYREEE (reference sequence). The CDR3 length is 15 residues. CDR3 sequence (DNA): TGTGCCAGCAGCTTGGACGAAGGGGGGGGCACTGAAGCTTTCTTT. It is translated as CASSLDEGGGTEAFF.

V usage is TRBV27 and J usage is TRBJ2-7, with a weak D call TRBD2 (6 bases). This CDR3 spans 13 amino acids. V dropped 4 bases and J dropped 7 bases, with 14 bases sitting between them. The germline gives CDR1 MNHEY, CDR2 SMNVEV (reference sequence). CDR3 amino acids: CASSSGGAWEQYF. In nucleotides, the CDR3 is TGTGCCAGCAGTTCCGGGGGTGCCTGGGAGCAGTACTTC.

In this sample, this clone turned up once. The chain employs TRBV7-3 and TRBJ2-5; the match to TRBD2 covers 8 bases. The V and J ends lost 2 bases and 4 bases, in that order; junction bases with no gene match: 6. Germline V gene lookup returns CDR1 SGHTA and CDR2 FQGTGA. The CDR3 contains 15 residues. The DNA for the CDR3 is TGTGCCAGCAGCTTAGGCGGGGGGACGGGAGAGACCCAGTACTTC. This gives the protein CASSLGGGTGETQYF.

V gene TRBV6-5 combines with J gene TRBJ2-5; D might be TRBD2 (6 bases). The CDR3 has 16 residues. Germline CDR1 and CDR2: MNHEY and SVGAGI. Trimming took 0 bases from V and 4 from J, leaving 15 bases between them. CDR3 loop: CASSYSELAVRETQYF. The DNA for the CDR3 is TGTGCCAGCAGTTACTCGGAACTAGCCGTTCGAGAGACCCAGTACTTC.

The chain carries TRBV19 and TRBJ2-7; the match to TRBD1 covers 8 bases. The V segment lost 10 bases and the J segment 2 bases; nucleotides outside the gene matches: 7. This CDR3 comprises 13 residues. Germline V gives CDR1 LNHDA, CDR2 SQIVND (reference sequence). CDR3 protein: CATSGQATYEQYF. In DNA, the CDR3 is TGTGCCACCTCGGGACAGGCTACCTACGAGCAGTACTTC.